Listed here are 13 T cell receptor beta chains from one sample, sequenced in a study of radiation and T cells in renal cell carcinoma. Indicated time point: blood 2 weeks post-SBRT. Treatment here: 15 Gy SBRT to primary tumor, nephrectomy 4 weeks later. Produced via immunoSEQ multiplex PCR; TCRdb's table is partial and in-frame only. This table holds fewer than 30,000 clones, approximately 84% found once. This material consisted of blood, taken from a patient whose treatment included radiotherapy and nephrectomy. These receptors were taken from a man in his fifties or sixties with renal cell carcinoma.

The rearrangement joins TRBV18 to TRBJ1-1, with TRBD1 matching over 8 bases. The V segment lost 4 bases and the J segment 5 bases; nucleotides outside the gene matches: 3. The CDR3 loop spans 13 amino acids. In germline, CDR1 is KGHSH, CDR2 LQKENI. In DNA, the CDR3 is TGTGCCAGCTCACAACAGGGGGAGACTGAAGCTTTCTTT. It translates to CASSQQGETEAFF. Supplemented by reference TRBV18 and TRBJ1-1, the full variable domain reads NAGVMQNPRHLVRRRGQEARLRCSPMKGHSHVYWYRQLPEEGLKFMVYLQKENIIDESGMPKERFSAEFPKEGPSILRIQQVVRGDSAAYFCASSQQGETEAFFGQGTRLTVV.

The chain uses TRBV18 and TRBJ1-2, with D unclear. Germline V gene sequence: CDR1 KGHSH, CDR2 LQKENI. Trimming pared 2 bases from V and 2 bases from J, leaving 12 bases between. This CDR3 contains 15 residues. Written as DNA, the CDR3 is TGTGCCAGCTCACCAGCCGGAGGATCCAACTATGGCTACACCTTC. It is translated as CASSPAGGSNYGYTF.

The gene calls are TRBV10-2 and TRBJ2-7, with a possible D match to TRBD1 (6 bases). CDR1 is WSHSY, CDR2 SAAADI, per germline. Deletions cut 4 bases from V and 9 bases from J, with 19 bases between. This CDR3 spans 14 amino acids. The CDR3 loop is CASSVGGGNKRQYF. The CDR3 region has the DNA TGCGCCAGCAGTGTAGGTGGGGGCAACAAGAGGCAGTACTTC.

This clone was observed once. The V and J genes are TRBV18 and TRBJ2-2, with D tentatively TRBD1 (5 bases). The germline V gene has CDR1 KGHSH and CDR2 LQKENI. The CDR3 runs 15 residues. With 1 base removed from V and 3 bases from J, the gap between germline ends came to 9 bases. This CDR3 reads CASSPLRGYTGELFF. The CDR3 DNA sequence: TGTGCCAGCTCACCACTAAGGGGCTACACCGGGGAGCTGTTTTTT.

The V gene is TRBV7-8, the J gene TRBJ2-2; D is unresolved. Trimming left V 1 base short and J 4 bases short, with 16 bases between. The V gene's germline CDR1 is SGHVS and CDR2 FQNEAQ. The CDR3 is made up of 17 amino acids. The CDR3 loop reads CASSLVYPRSSTGELFF. The DNA for the CDR3 is TGTGCCAGCAGCTTAGTTTACCCCCGCTCTTCCACCGGGGAGCTGTTTTTT.

CDR3 sequence: CASSVGDHASPTQYF. The CDR3 coding sequence is TGTGCCAGCAGCGTAGGGGACCACGCGAGTCCGACCCAGTACTTC. The chain uses TRBV9 and TRBJ2-5, with D perhaps being TRBD1 or TRBD2 (5 bases each). The CDR3 sequence is 15 residues long. The V and J ends lost 0 bases and 7 bases respectively, with 16 bases between them. Germline loops: CDR1 SGDLS, CDR2 YYNGEE. Based on the CDR3 plus reference TRBV9 and TRBJ2-5, the full variable domain is DSGVTQTPKHLITATGQRVTLRCSPRSGDLSVYWYQQSLDQGLQFLIQYYNGEERAKGNILERFSAQQFPDLHSELNLSSLELGDSALYFCASSVGDHASPTQYFGPGTRLLVL.

This chain joins TRBV9 and TRBJ1-4; 8 nucleotides align to TRBD1. V shed 4 bases, J shed 7 bases, and the junction held 6 bases outside the gene matches. Germline-derived CDR1 and CDR2 are SGDLS and YYNGEE. The CDR3 loop spans 14 amino acids. The CDR3 is CASSFGQGFEKLFF. The CDR3 coding sequence is TGTGCCAGCAGCTTTGGACAGGGTTTTGAAAAACTGTTTTTT.

As DNA, the CDR3 is TGTGCCAGCAGACCGACCGGGACTCCCTACGAGCAGTACTTC. It specifies CASRPTGTPYEQYF. This rearrangement joins TRBV2 to TRBJ2-7, with D possibly being TRBD2 (6 bases). In germline, CDR1 is SNHLY, CDR2 FYNNEI. The CDR3 covers 14 residues. V was cut by 6 bases and J by 2 bases, with 14 bases left in between.

The V gene is TRBV7-9, the J gene TRBJ2-5; D gene unclear. V was shortened by 5 bases and J by 4 bases, with 2 bases between the two germline ends. Per the germline V gene, CDR1 is SEHNR and CDR2 is FQNEAQ (reference sequence). The CDR3 runs to 10 residues. The CDR3 sequence is CASSRETQYF. The CDR3 coding sequence is TGTGCCAGCAGCCGAGAGACCCAGTACTTC.

The chain recombines TRBV29-1 with TRBJ1-2, with D hard to call. This CDR3 contains 13 residues. V was shortened by 6 bases and J by 8 bases, with 19 bases between the two germline ends. The germline CDR1 and CDR2 sequences are SQVTM and ANQGSEA. CDR3 in DNA: TGCAGCGTGGGCGTCCCTAGCCGACGGGGCTACACCTTC. Its protein product is CSVGVPSRRGYTF. The variable domain in full, completed from reference TRBV29-1 and TRBJ1-2, reads SAVISQKPSRDICQRGTSLTIQCQVDSQVTMMFWYRQQPGQSLTLIATANQGSEATYESGFVIDKFPISRPNLTFSTLTVSNMSPEDSSIYLCSVGVPSRRGYTFGSGTRLTVV.

The chain carries TRBV4-1 and TRBJ2-7, with a tentative D call TRBD2 (6 bases). The CDR3 loop spans 15 amino acids. V lost 4 bases to trimming and J lost 6 bases, with 19 bases between them. In germline, CDR1 is MGHRA, CDR2 YSYEKL. Written as DNA, the CDR3 is TGCGCCAGCAGCCGACCATCCGGGGAGGTTGGCGAGCAGTACTTC. Its translation is CASSRPSGEVGEQYF.

This sequence joins TRBV5-8 and TRBJ2-7; the D is unclear. The germline V gene has CDR1 SGHTS and CDR2 YDEGEE. The CDR3 consists of 13 residues. V was shortened by 0 bases and J by 4 bases, with 8 bases between the two germline ends. CDR3 in amino acids: CASSLVGFYEQYF. CDR3 in DNA: TGTGCCAGCAGCTTGGTTGGGTTTTACGAGCAGTACTTC.

This chain joins TRBV10-3 and TRBJ2-5; tentative D call: TRBD1 (6 bases). The J call may be faulty, since TRBJ2-7 better matches the DNA end. The CDR3 runs to 11 residues. The germline CDR1 and CDR2 sequences are ENHRY and SYGVKD. The CDR3 region is CAIGGSYEQYF. DNA for the CDR3: TGTGCCATAGGGGGCTCCTACGAGCAGTACTTC.